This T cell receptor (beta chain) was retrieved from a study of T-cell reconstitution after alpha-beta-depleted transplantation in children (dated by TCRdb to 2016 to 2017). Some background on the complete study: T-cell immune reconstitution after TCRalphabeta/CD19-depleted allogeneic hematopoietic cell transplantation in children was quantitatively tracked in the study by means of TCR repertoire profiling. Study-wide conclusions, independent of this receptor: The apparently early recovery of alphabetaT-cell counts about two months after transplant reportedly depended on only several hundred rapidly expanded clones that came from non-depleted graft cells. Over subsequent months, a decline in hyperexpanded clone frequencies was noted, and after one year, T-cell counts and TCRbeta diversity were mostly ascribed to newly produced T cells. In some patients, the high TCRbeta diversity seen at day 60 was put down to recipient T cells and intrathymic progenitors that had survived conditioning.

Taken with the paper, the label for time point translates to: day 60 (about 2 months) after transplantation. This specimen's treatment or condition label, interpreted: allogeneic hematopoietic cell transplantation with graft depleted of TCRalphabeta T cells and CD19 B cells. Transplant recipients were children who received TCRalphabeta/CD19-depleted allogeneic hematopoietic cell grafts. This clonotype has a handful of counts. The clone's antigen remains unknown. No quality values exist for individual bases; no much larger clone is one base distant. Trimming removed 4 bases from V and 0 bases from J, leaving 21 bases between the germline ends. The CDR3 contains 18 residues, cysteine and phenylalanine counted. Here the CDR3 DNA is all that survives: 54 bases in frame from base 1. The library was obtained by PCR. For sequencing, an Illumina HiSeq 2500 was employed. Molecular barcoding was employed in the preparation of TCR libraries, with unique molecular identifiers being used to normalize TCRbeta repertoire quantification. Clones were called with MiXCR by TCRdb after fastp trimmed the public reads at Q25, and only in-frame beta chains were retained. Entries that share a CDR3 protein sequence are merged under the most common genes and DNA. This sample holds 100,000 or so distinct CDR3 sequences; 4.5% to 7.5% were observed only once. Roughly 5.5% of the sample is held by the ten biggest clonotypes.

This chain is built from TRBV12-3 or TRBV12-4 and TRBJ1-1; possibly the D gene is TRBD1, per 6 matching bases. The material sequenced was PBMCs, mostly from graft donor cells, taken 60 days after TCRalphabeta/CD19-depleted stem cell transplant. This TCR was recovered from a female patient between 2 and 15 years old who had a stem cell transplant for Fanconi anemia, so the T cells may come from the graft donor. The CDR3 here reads CASSSSGHPLFMNTEAFF. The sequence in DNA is TGTGCCAGCAGTTCGTCGGGACACCCCCTTTTCATGAACACTGAAGCTTTCTTT.